This T cell receptor beta chain was sequenced for a study of cytomegalovirus exposure and HLA in healthy donors. Across the study: The roughly 120 validation repertoires and the approximately 690 first-cohort repertoires shared a platform, a later analysis reported.

Study-level findings and limits: Reportedly, diagnosis of cytomegalovirus status by the classifier showed high specificity and sensitivity. It was found in a later analysis that first-cohort TCR clusters tended to co-occur in the 130 or so validation repertoires.

Here immunoSEQ multiplex PCR was the method, and the copy in TCRdb shows in-frame clones only, minus some. The top ten hold 2.5% to 3.5% of the sample, which has under 75,000 clones, around four fifths seen once. This clone appeared once. Its antigen is undetermined. The germline CDR1 and CDR2 sequences are SGHTS and YDEGEE. Trimming pared 4 bases from V and 2 bases from J, leaving 8 bases between. This CDR3 region has 13 residues. The study drew the donors from its roughly 120-subject validation cohort, separate from the approximately 700-subject first cohort. This rearrangement joins TRBV5-8 to TRBJ2-3; no clear D. The TCR sequence derives from a man younger than 45 in good health and CMV-seronegative. Sequenced input: PBMCs. CDR3 amino acids: CASSKHYTDTQYF. CDR3 DNA sequence: TGTGCCAGCAGCAAGCATTACACAGATACGCAGTATTTT.